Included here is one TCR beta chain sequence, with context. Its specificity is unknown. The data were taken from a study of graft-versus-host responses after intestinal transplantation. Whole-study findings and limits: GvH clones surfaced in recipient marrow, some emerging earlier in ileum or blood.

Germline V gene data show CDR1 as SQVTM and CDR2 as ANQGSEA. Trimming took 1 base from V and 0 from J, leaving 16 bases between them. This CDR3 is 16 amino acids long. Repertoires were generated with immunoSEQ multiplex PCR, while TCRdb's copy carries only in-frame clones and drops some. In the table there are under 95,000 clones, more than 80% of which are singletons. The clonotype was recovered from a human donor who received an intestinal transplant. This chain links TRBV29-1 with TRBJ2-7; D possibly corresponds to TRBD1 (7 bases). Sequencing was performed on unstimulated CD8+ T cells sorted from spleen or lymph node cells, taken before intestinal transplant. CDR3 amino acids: CSVEGEDSGGSYEQYF. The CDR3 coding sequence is TGCAGCGTTGAAGGGGAGGACTCAGGGGGCTCCTACGAGCAGTACTTC.